This T cell receptor beta chain was captured by sequencing in a study of blood T cell repertoires in COVID-19. Study context: COVID-19 samples, acute and convalescent, were from the United States, Italy and Spain. In each case, the material was cDNA or gDNA derived from T cells, B-cell-depleted T cells, or PBMCs.

The authors' processing: Nucleated cell counts were estimated from reference gene primer amplification. Some clones are missing from TCRdb's copy, which holds only in-frame ones; the method was immunoSEQ multiplex PCR. That table is the source of V, J and clone size, and D and trimming were worked out from the DNA. The table lists 200,000 to 300,000 clones, roughly nine tenths of them singletons, with 6% to 9% in the top ten. Trimming took off 6 bases at V and 8 bases at J, with 22 bases between the two ends. This CDR3 contains 15 residues. Germline V CDR1 and CDR2: MNHEY, SVGAGI. This TCR came from a man in his 60s who had recovered from COVID-19. The chain recombines TRBV6-5 with TRBJ1-1, with a possible D match to TRBD1 (5 bases). The material sequenced was peripheral blood. Here the CDR3 reads CASSNLMTVSSEAFF. As DNA, the CDR3 is TGTGCCAGCAGCAACCTCATGACAGTAAGCTCCGAAGCTTTCTTT.